This is a list of T cell receptor beta chains from one sample in a study of cytomegalovirus exposure and HLA in healthy donors. Only in-frame clones appear in the TCRdb table, and some are missing; sequencing was by immunoSEQ multiplex PCR. The table shows about 160,000 clones, with 70% to 90% occurring only once. Source material: PBMCs. The receptors were sampled from a woman aged 18-29 years in good health and CMV-seronegative. Each CDR3 is given with its conserved first and last residue.

>TRBV7-9
CASSLSGLGNTEAFF
>TRBV6-1
CASRGHLLGETQYF
>TRBV10-3
CAISPALAVNEQYF
>TRBV18
CASSPDTSNYGYTF
>TRBV4-2
CASSQGSLVTKDIQYF
>TRBV5-1
CASSFGTGGTYEQYF
>TRBV10-2
CASTWTSGTVSYEQYF
>TRBV19
CASSPSPTGNYGYTF
>TRBV19
CASSIGTGVYNEQFF
>TRBV28
CASSRGGALGKEKLFF
>TRBV10-2
CASSKLLTGPWGEQYF
>TRBV2
CASREQNPEAFF
>TRBV5-1
CASSRDWQETQYF
>TRBV27
CASSVSSSNQPQHF
>TRBV11-2
CASNFAGGPYEQYF
>TRBV19
CASNWQNQPQHF
>TRBV2
CATRTAMNTEAFF
>TRBV19
CASSLRAGAATNEKLFF
>TRBV5-3
CARSQDSISYGYTF
>TRBV18
CASSQTSGDTGELFF
>TRBV9
CASSVPGQGKDGYTF
>TRBV19
CASQGLRTDTQYF
>TRBV19
CASSMGHPTTNEKLFF
>TRBV6-5
CASRVPGQGNEQYF
>TRBV7-2
CASSQMRDGLMRKLFF
>TRBV10-3
CATRPTDTLANYGYTF
>TRBV2
CASSVGYSSYEQYF
>TRBV2
CASSGDTDTQYF
>TRBV11-2
CASSLVVSGGYKTQYF
>TRBV28
CASVSGGAGNEQFF
>TRBV2
CASSFGLVPSPDTQYF
>TRBV4-2
CASSQDPPQNTGELFF
>TRBV29-1
CSVNRGSTEAFF
>TRBV7-8
CASSLGAGNQPQHF
>TRBV11-2
CASSLGSTESYEQYF
>TRBV11-2
CASSLVASGRPLHF
>TRBV5-4
CASSLLSGETQYF
>TRBV28
CASKPNTGTGGLETQYF
>TRBV28
CASSLAIRRARYEQYF
>TRBV28
CASSRDTNSGNTIYF
>TRBV4-2
CASSRGQGAVETQYF